The present entry profiles one T cell receptor beta chain with its context. Its antigen is not identified. The data derive from a study of cytomegalovirus exposure and HLA in healthy donors. TCRdb's copy holds only in-frame clones and misses some; the assay was immunoSEQ multiplex PCR. The table has roughly 350,000 clones, around 86% seen once. Donors were drawn from the roughly 130-subject validation cohort, separate from the 666-subject first cohort. Germline V lookup: CDR1 MNHEY, CDR2 SVGAGI. The CDR3 spans 14 residues. V shed 7 bases and J 1 base; nucleotides not matched to a gene: 7. Overall study results and limits: The study recorded fewer than 200 TCR beta chains that were cytomegalovirus-associated.

The receptor comes from a woman younger than 30 in good health and CMV-seronegative. The sample comprised PBMCs. This rearrangement joins TRBV6-5 to TRBJ2-7; TRBD1 matches 7 bases. In DNA form, the CDR3 reads TGTGCCAGCAACAACCGGGACAGATCCTACGAGCAGTACTTC. Its protein product is CASNNRDRSYEQYF.